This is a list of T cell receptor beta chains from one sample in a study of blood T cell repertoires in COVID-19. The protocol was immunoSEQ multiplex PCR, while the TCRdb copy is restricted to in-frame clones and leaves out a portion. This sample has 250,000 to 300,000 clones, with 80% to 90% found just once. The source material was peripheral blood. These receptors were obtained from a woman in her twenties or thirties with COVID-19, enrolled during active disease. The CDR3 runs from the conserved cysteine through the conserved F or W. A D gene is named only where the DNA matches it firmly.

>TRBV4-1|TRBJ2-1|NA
CASMRIGVSEQFF
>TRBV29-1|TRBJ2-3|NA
CSVFAGLPDGDTQYF
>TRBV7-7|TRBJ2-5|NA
CASSLAPTGSGRETQYF
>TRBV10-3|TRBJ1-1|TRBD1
CAISPGQGITEAFF
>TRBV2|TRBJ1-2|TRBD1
CASTDRDVYGYTF
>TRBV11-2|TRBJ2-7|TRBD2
CASSHNLAGEIEQYF
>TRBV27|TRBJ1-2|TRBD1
CASSLGTGGRQGYTF
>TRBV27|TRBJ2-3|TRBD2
CASSLREGHTDTQYF
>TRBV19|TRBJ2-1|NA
CASTAFGANEQFF
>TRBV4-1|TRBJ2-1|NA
CASSQGGDYNEQFF
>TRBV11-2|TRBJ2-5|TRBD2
CASSLTLAGGPGETQYF
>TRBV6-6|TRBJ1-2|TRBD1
CASSPRLDRVVMDGYTF
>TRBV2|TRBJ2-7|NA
CASTKSTTSSYEQYF
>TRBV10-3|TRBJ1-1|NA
CAISEGLQAEAFF
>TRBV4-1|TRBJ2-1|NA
CASSRDWPPYNEQFF
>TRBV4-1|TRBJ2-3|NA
CASSQPLLLKGSTDTQYF
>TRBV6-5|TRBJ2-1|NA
CASSWRLVGMGEQFF
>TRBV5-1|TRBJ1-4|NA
CASSLAAGSREKLFF
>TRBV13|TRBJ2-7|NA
CASGQMALEQYF
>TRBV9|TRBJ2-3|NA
CASSRASDTQYF
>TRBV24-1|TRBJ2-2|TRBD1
CATRQGRNTGELFF
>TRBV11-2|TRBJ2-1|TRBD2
CASSPKGLAGNEQFF
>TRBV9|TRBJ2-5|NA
CASSVGPDQETQYF
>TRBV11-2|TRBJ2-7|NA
CASSFSNIPYEQYF
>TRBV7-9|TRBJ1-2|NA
CASSTRQAPYGYTF
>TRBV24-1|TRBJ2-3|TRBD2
CATSDLGGGAADTQYF
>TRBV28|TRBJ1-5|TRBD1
CASSSRGLGNQPQHF
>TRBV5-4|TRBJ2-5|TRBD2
CASSSALAGGETQYF
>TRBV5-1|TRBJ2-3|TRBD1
CASRPGTGWATDTQYF
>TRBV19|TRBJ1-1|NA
CASSIGLEAFF
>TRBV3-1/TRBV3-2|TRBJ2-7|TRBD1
CASIIRGRIDEQYF
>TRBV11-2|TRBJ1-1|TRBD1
CASSGGLDSHRGAFF
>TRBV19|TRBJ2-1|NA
CASSIQGPYNEQFF
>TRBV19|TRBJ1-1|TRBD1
CASKWSGGNTEAFF
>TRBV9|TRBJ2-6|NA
CASSVGTFFPLVF
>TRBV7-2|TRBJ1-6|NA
CASSLKAGWGDNSPLHF